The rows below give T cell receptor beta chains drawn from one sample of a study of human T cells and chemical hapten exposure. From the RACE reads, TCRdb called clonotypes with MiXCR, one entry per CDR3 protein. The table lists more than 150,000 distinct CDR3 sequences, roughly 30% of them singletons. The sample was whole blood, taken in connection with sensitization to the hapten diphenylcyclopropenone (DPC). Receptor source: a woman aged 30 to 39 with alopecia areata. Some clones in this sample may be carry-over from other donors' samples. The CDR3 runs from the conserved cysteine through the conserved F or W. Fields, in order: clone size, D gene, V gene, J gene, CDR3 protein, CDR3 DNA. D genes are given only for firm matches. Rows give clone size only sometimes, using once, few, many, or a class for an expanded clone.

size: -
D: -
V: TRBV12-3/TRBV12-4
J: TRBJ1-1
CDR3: CASSRLNTEAFF
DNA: TGTGCCAGCAGCCGTCTGAACACTGAAGCTTTCTTT

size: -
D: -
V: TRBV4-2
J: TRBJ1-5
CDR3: CASSQARNGPQHF
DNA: TGTGCCAGCAGCCAGGCCCGGAATGGGCCCCAGCATTTT

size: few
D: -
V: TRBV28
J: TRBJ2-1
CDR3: CASSFTSTYNEQFF
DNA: TGTGCCAGCAGTTTTACCTCAACCTACAATGAGCAGTTCTTC

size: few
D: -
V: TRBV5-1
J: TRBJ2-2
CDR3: CASSLVGLTANTGELFF
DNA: TGCGCCAGCAGCTTGGTTGGGCTCACAGCGAACACCGGGGAGCTGTTTTTT

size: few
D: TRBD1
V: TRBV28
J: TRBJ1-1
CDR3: CASTGIDRGRTEAFF
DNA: TGTGCCAGCACTGGAATAGACAGGGGAAGGACTGAAGCTTTCTTT

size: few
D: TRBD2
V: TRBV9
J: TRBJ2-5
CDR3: CASSVVGAGVAETQYF
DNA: TGTGCCAGCAGCGTAGTCGGAGCGGGAGTAGCTGAGACCCAGTACTTC

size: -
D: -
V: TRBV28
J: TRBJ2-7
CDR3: CASSRSKFFHEQYF
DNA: TGTGCCAGCAGCCGGAGTAAGTTTTTCCACGAGCAGTACTTC

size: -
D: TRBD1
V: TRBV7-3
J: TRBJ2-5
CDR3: CASSLARDRGLETQYF
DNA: TGTGCCAGCAGCCTAGCGCGGGACAGGGGTTTGGAGACCCAGTACTTC

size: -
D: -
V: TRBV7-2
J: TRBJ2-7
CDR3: CASSLLGPYPSYEQYF
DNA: TGTGCCAGCAGCTTACTAGGGCCGTACCCATCCTACGAGCAGTACTTC

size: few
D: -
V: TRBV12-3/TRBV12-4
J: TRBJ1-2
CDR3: CASSLPGRGTGFNYGYTF
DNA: TGTGCCAGCAGCCTCCCAGGGAGGGGGACGGGTTTTAACTATGGCTACACCTTC

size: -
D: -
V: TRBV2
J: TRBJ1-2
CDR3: CASRMEIYGYTF
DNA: TGTGCCAGCAGGATGGAAATTTATGGCTACACCTTC

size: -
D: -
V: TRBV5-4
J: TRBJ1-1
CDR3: CASSLATRGSEAFF
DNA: TGTGCCAGCAGCTTGGCCACGAGGGGGTCTGAAGCTTTCTTT

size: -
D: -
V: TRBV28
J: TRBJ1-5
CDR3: CASTSGSIVGNQPQHF
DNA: TGTGCCTCTACATCCGGGAGTATTGTGGGCAATCAGCCCCAGCATTTT

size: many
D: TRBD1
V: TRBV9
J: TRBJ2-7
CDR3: CASSVGGQGSYEQYF
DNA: TGTGCCAGCAGCGTAGGGGGACAGGGAAGCTACGAGCAGTACTTC

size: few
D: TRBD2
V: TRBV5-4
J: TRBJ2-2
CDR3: CASSLTLAGTGELFF
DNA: TGTGCCAGCAGCTTGACGCTAGCGGGAACCGGGGAGCTGTTTTTT

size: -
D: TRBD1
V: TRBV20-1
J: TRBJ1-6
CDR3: CSASSQGEGSPLHF
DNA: TGCAGTGCCAGCTCTCAGGGGGAGGGTTCACCCCTCCACTTT

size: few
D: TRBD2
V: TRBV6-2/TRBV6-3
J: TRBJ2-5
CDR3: CASSYGASGGIETQYF
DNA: TGTGCCAGCAGTTACGGCGCTAGCGGGGGCATTGAGACCCAGTACTTC

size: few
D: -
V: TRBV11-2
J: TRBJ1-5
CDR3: CASSLGTYSNQPQHF
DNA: TGTGCCAGCAGCTTAGGGACCTATAGCAATCAGCCCCAGCATTTT

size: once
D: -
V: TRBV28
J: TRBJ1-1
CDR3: CASSPPGGANTEAFF
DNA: TGTGCCAGCAGTCCTCCGGGAGGGGCGAACACTGAAGCTTTCTTT

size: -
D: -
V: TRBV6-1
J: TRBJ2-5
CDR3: CASSVEITPETQYF
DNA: TGTGCCAGCAGTGTCGAGATAACCCCGGAGACCCAGTACTTC

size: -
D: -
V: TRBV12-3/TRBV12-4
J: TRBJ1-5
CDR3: CASSREPGSNQPQHF
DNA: TGTGCCAGCAGTCGAGAGCCGGGTAGCAATCAGCCCCAGCATTTT

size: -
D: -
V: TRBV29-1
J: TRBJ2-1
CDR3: CSVVRRADNEQFF
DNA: TGCAGCGTTGTGAGGAGAGCTGACAATGAGCAGTTCTTC